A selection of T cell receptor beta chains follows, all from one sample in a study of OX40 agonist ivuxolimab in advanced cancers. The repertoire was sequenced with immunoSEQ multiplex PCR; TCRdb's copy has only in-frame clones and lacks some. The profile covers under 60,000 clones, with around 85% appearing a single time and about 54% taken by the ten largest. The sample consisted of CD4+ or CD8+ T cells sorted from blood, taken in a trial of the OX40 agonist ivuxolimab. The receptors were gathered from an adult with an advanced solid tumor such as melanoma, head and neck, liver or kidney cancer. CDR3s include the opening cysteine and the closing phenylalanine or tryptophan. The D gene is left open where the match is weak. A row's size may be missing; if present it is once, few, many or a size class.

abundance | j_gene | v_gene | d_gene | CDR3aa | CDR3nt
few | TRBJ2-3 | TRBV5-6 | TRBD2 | CASSTLAATDTQYF | TGTGCCAGCAGCACACTAGCGGCCACAGATACGCAGTATTTT
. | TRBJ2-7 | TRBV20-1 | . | CSGLEAYEQYF | TGCAGTGGGCTTGAGGCCTACGAGCAGTACTTC
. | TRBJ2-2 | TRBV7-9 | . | CASSFGPGELFF | TGTGCCAGCAGCTTCGGTCCCGGGGAGCTGTTTTTT
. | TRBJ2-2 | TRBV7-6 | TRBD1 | CASSWGQGATGELFF | TGTGCCAGCAGCTGGGGACAGGGGGCTACCGGGGAGCTGTTTTTT
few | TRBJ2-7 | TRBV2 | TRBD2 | CASSAHLLAGSSYEQYF | TGTGCCAGCAGTGCCCATCTACTAGCGGGGAGCTCCTACGAGCAGTACTTC
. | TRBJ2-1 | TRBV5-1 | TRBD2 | CASTSGGTSYNEQFF | TGCGCCAGCACCTCCGGGGGGACTAGTTACAATGAGCAGTTCTTC
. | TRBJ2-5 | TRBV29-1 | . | CSAATFETQYF | TGCAGCGCAGCGACGTTCGAGACCCAGTACTTC
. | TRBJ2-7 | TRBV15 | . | CATSQGPYEQYF | TGTGCCACCAGCCAGGGCCCCTACGAGCAGTACTTC
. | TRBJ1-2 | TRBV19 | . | CASTGFPYYGYTF | TGTGCCAGTACGGGGTTTCCCTACTATGGCTACACCTTC
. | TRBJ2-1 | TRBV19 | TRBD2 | CASSIGLAGFNEQFF | TGTGCCAGTAGTATTGGACTAGCGGGCTTCAATGAGCAGTTCTTC
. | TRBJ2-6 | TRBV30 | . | CAWGGSPGANVLTF | TGTGCCTGGGGAGGCAGTCCTGGGGCCAACGTCCTGACTTTC
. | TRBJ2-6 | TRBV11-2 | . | CASSLVRTALGVLTF | TGTGCCAGCAGCTTAGTCCGGACAGCTCTTGGCGTCCTGACTTTC
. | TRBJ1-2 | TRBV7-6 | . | CASSPETGPHYGYTF | TGTGCCAGCAGCCCAGAGACAGGACCTCACTATGGCTACACCTTC
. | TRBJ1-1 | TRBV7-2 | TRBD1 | CASSIRQGAEAFF | TGTGCCAGCAGCATTCGACAGGGGGCCGAAGCTTTCTTT
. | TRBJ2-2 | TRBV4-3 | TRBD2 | CASSQDTSGGNTGELFF | TGCGCCAGCAGCCAAGATACCAGCGGGGGGAACACCGGGGAGCTGTTTTTT
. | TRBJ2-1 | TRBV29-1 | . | CSVVSSAWHEQFF | TGCAGCGTTGTAAGTAGCGCATGGCATGAGCAGTTCTTC
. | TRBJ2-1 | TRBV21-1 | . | CASSKHPVYNEQFF | TGTGCCAGCAGCAAACACCCGGTATACAATGAGCAGTTCTTC
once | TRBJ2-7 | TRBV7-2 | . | CASSATLYEQYF | TGTGCCAGCAGCGCGACACTTTACGAGCAGTACTTC
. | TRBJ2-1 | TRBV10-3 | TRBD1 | CAIRGQGNLNEQFF | TGTGCCATCAGAGGACAGGGGAACCTTAATGAGCAGTTCTTC
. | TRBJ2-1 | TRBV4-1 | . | CASSQDVEESYNEQFF | TGCGCCAGCAGCCAAGATGTTGAAGAGAGCTACAATGAGCAGTTCTTC
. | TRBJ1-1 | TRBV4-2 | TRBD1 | CASSQDSRTGAEAFF | TGTGCCAGCAGCCAAGATTCTCGTACAGGGGCTGAAGCTTTCTTT
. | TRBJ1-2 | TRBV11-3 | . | CASTQGYGYTF | TGTGCCAGCACTCAGGGATATGGCTACACCTTC
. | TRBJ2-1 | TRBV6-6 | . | CASSTTRNEQFF | TGTGCCAGCAGTACCACACGGAATGAGCAGTTCTTC
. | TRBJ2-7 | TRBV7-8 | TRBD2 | CASSSSGYEQYF | TGTGCCAGCAGCTCTAGCGGCTACGAGCAGTACTTC
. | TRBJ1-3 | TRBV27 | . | CASSLSMRGLGHTIYF | TGTGCCAGCAGTTTATCCATGAGGGGATTGGGTCACACCATATATTTT
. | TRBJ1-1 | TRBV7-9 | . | CASSPVAYTEAFF | TGTGCCAGCAGCCCGGTGGCCTACACTGAAGCTTTCTTT
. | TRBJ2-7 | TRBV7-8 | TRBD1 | CASSQDRRSEQYF | TGTGCCAGCAGCCAGGACAGGAGGTCCGAGCAGTACTTC
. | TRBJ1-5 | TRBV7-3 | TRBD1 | CASSLVGQTNQPQHF | TGTGCCAGCAGCTTAGTGGGACAGACCAATCAGCCCCAGCATTTT
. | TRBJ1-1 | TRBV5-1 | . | CASSLEEQGGTEAFF | TGCGCCAGCAGCTTGGAAGAACAGGGAGGGACTGAAGCTTTCTTT
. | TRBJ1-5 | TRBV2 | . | CASSVGPTMNQPQHF | TGTGCCAGCAGCGTGGGCCCGACCATGAATCAGCCCCAGCATTTT
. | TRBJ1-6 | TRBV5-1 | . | CASSSVSGGPSYNSPLHF | TGCGCCAGCAGCTCAGTTTCGGGGGGCCCCTCCTATAATTCACCCCTCCACTTT
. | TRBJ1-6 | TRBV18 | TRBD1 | CASSPYDRANSPLHF | TGTGCCAGCTCACCGTACGACAGGGCTAATTCACCCCTCCACTTT
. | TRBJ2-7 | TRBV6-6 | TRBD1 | CASRPTGTGGEQYF | TGTGCCAGCAGGCCTACCGGGACAGGTGGCGAGCAGTACTTC
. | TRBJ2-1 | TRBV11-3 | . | CASSLDKLGGGYNEQFF | TGTGCCAGCAGCTTAGACAAACTAGGGGGTGGGTACAATGAGCAGTTCTTC
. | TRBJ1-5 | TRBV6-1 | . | CASSEEGQGGQPQHF | TGTGCCAGCAGTGAAGAAGGGCAGGGTGGTCAGCCCCAGCATTTT
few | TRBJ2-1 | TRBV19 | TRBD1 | CASSIGTGWQFF | TGTGCCAGTAGTATCGGGACAGGGTGGCAGTTCTTC
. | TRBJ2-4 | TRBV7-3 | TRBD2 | CASSMGLAGSKNIQYF | TGTGCCAGCAGCATGGGACTAGCGGGATCCAAAAACATTCAGTACTTC
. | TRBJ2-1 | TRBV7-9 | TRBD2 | CASSKGLAGGQTYNEQFF | TGTGCCAGCAGCAAGGGACTAGCGGGAGGGCAGACCTACAATGAGCAGTTCTTC
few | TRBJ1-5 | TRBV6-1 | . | CATGSGPYQPQHF | TGTGCCACCGGGTCGGGACCTTATCAGCCCCAGCATTTT
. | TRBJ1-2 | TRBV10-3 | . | CAIRDGTISTYGYTF | TGTGCCATCAGGGACGGGACAATCTCAACCTATGGCTACACCTTC
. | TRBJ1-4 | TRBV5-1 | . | CASSFGTAVGEKLFF | TGCGCCAGCAGCTTCGGGACGGCGGTGGGCGAAAAACTGTTTTTT
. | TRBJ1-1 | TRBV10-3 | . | CAISEDTEAFF | TGTGCCATCAGTGAGGACACTGAAGCTTTCTTT
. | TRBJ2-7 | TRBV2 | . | CASRKGQGYEQYF | TGTGCCAGCAGGAAAGGGCAGGGCTACGAGCAGTACTTC
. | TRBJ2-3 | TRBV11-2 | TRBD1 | CASSRGTARTDTQYF | TGTGCCAGCAGCCGAGGGACAGCCCGCACAGATACGCAGTATTTT
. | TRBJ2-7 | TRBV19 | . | CASSIARDYEQYF | TGTGCCAGTAGTATAGCTCGGGACTACGAGCAGTACTTC
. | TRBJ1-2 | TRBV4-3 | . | CASSPKPSSNYGYTF | TGCGCCAGCAGCCCCAAACCTTCCTCTAACTATGGCTACACCTTC
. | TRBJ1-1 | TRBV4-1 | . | CASSQPWRENTEAFF | TGCGCCAGCAGCCAACCCTGGAGAGAGAACACTGAAGCTTTCTTT
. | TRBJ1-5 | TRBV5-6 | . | CASSLGYRDPKHF | TGTGCCAGCAGCTTGGGTTACAGGGACCCGAAGCATTTT
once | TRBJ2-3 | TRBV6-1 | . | CASSEVTGSTDTQYF | TGTGCCAGCAGTGAAGTTACGGGAAGCACAGATACGCAGTATTTT
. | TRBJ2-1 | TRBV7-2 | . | CASSAPTGTPWTEQFF | TGTGCCAGCAGCGCCCCAACCGGGACCCCCTGGACTGAGCAGTTCTTC
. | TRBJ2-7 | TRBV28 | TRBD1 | CASTAGQGGSEQYF | TGTGCCAGCACCGCAGGACAGGGCGGCTCCGAGCAGTACTTC
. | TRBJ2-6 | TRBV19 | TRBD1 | CASSQRQGGISGANVLTF | TGTGCCAGTAGCCAAAGACAGGGGGGCATCTCTGGGGCCAACGTCCTGACTTTC
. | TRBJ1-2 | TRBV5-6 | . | CASSPLTAGGGYTF | TGTGCCAGCAGCCCACTGACAGCGGGGGGTGGCTACACCTTC
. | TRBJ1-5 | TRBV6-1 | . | CASSETGIRDQPQHF | TGTGCCAGCAGTGAAACAGGGATAAGGGATCAGCCCCAGCATTTT
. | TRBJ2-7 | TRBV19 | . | CASSITGTSYEQYF | TGTGCCAGTAGTATTACCGGGACTTCCTACGAGCAGTACTTC
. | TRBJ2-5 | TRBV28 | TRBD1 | CASSFGTQRGQTQYF | TGTGCCAGCAGTTTCGGGACACAGAGGGGGCAGACCCAGTACTTC
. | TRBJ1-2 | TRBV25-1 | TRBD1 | CASSESQGTGGYTF | TGTGCCAGCAGTGAATCGCAGGGGACAGGGGGCTACACCTTC
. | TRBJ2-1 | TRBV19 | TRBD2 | CASRTGLAGVSEQFF | TGTGCCAGTAGGACGGGACTAGCGGGAGTGTCTGAGCAGTTCTTC
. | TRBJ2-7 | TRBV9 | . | CASSVGGGLVEQYF | TGTGCCAGCAGCGTAGGTGGGGGGCTCGTCGAGCAGTACTTC